This entry is about one TCR beta chain. Every PCR was spiked with synthetic TCR analog templates. TCRdb keeps only in-frame clones here, not all; method: immunoSEQ multiplex PCR. The data show over 70,000 clones, with approximately 82% seen just once and 8.4% held by the top ten. This sample is part of a study of PD-L1 blockade in urothelial cancer. Study at large: Starting in the mid-2010s, patients were given atezolizumab (1,200 mg intravenously every 3 weeks).

Stated time point: peripheral blood 6 weeks after treatment start. The material was PBMCs, obtained around atezolizumab (anti-PD-L1) treatment. The sequence came from a man in his 70s with urothelial cancer.

Written as DNA, the CDR3 is TGTGCCAGCCGGGACAGGGCTAGTGGAGGGCCCCAGCATTTT. Its translation is CASRDRASGGPQHF. V usage is TRBV2 and J usage is TRBJ1-5; 9 bases line up with TRBD1. From germline, CDR1 is SNHLY and CDR2 FYNNEI. CDR3 length: 14 amino acids. Trimming removed 8 bases from V and 9 bases from J; junction bases left unmatched: 11.